One and the same sample provided the 14 T cell receptor beta chains below, sequenced in a study of OX40 agonist ivuxolimab in advanced cancers. Only in-frame clones appear in the TCRdb table, and some are missing; sequencing was by immunoSEQ multiplex PCR. Of about 48,000 clones listed, around 90% are singletons. This specimen was CD4+ or CD8+ T cells sorted from blood, taken in a trial of the OX40 agonist ivuxolimab. The receptor source for this set is an adult with an advanced solid tumor such as melanoma, head and neck, liver or kidney cancer.

The chain is built from TRBV7-8 and TRBJ1-6, with D possibly being TRBD1 (5 bases). CDR1 SGHVS and CDR2 FQNEAQ come from the germline V gene. The CDR3 has 15 residues. V shed 4 bases and J shed 8 bases, with 15 bases lying between them. For the CDR3, the DNA is TGTGCCAGCAGCTCCCGGGGCAGGGAGGATTCACCCCTCCACTTT. It encodes CASSSRGREDSPLHF.

This chain joins TRBV7-8 and TRBJ2-5; 7 bases agree with TRBD1. There are 15 residues in the CDR3. CDR1 is SGHVS and CDR2 is FQNEAQ in the germline V gene. The trim removed 1 base at V and 5 bases at J, leaving 7 bases unmatched. The CDR3 DNA sequence: TGTGCCAGCAGCTTAGTTGCCGGGACAGCGGAGACCCAGTACTTC. This encodes CASSLVAGTAETQYF.

The chain is built from TRBV2 and TRBJ1-6; the match to TRBD1 covers 7 bases. Germline trimming cut 2 bases from V and 0 bases from J; bases unmatched to any gene: 7. Looked up from germline, CDR1 is SNHLY and CDR2 is FYNNEI. This CDR3 has 18 residues. CDR3 in amino acids: CASSERGQSSSYNSPLHF. DNA of the CDR3: TGTGCCAGCAGTGAAAGGGGACAGTCTAGCTCCTATAATTCACCCCTCCACTTT.

This rearrangement joins TRBV27 to TRBJ2-1, with 11 bases matching TRBD2. Per the germline V gene, CDR1 is MNHEY and CDR2 is SMNVEV (reference sequence). The J segment lost 9 bases and the V segment lost 1 base, leaving 11 bases of the junction unmatched. The CDR3 length is 17 residues. CDR3 DNA sequence: TGTGCCAGCAGTTTATTTAGGATAGCGGGGGGGTTCGCTGAGCAGTTCTTC. Its translation: CASSLFRIAGGFAEQFF.

J is TRBJ2-1 and V is TRBV21-1; the DNA was not used to check the table's D call, TRBD2. TRBV21-1 is classified as a pseudogene. CDR3 length: 13 residues. CDR3 sequence reads: CASSNLAFNEQFF. The CDR3 nucleotides read TGTGCCAGCAGCAACCTAGCTTTCAATGAGCAGTTCTTC.

The chain uses TRBV6-6 and TRBJ1-5; a possible D gene is TRBD1 (5 bases). The CDR3 length is 14 residues. The germline V and J ends were trimmed by 2 bases and 4 bases, with 9 bases remaining between them. The germline CDR1 and CDR2 sequences are MNHNY and SVGAGI (reference sequence). The CDR3 reads CASSYAGLNQPQHF. For the CDR3, the DNA is TGTGCCAGCAGTTACGCAGGGCTAAATCAGCCCCAGCATTTT.

The chain links TRBV5-6 to TRBJ1-1; D call uncertain. Trimming took off 4 bases at V and 2 bases at J, with 9 bases between the two ends. The CDR3 length is 13 residues. Germline V gives CDR1 SGHDT, CDR2 YYEEEE. CDR3 protein: CASSADTNTEAFF. The CDR3 DNA sequence: TGTGCCAGCAGCGCCGACACCAACACTGAAGCTTTCTTT.

The V call is TRBV5-1, the J call TRBJ2-2; tentative D call: TRBD2 (6 bases). This CDR3 comprises 17 residues. The germline gives CDR1 SGHRS, CDR2 YFSETQ. Trimming took 3 bases from V and 2 from J, leaving 17 bases between them. The CDR3 sequence is CASSSKRAGPNTGELFF. In DNA, the CDR3 is TGCGCCAGCAGCTCCAAGCGGGCAGGGCCCAACACCGGGGAGCTGTTTTTT.

The chain combines TRBV6-5 with TRBJ1-5, with 8 bases aligning to TRBD1. V shed 6 bases and J 1 base; nucleotides not matched to a gene: 5. The germline gives CDR1 MNHEY, CDR2 SVGAGI. The length of the CDR3 is 15 residues. CDR3 in amino acids: CASRDYRGSNQPQHF. CDR3 nucleotides: TGTGCCAGCAGGGACTACAGGGGGAGCAATCAGCCCCAGCATTTT.

Remarks on this clone: Other DNA variants within this sample encode the same CDR3. The V gene is TRBV19, the J gene TRBJ1-1; D possibly corresponds to TRBD1 (5 bases). This CDR3 has 14 amino acids. Per the germline V gene, CDR1 is LNHDA and CDR2 is SQIVND (reference sequence). With 3 bases removed from V and 4 bases from J, the gap between germline ends came to 12 bases. DNA of the CDR3: TGTGCCAGTAGTATGGGGGGGATGGGCACTGAAGCTTTCTTT. Translation: CASSMGGMGTEAFF.

The rearrangement uses TRBV11-2 and TRBJ2-5; D not resolved. Per germline, CDR1 SGHAT and CDR2 FQNNGV. Trimming pared 3 bases from V and 4 bases from J, leaving 9 bases between. This CDR3 has 13 residues. CDR3 nucleotides: TGTGCCAGCAGCTTTATTCTGGGAGAGACCCAGTACTTC. This codes for CASSFILGETQYF.

This rearrangement joins TRBV1 to TRBJ2-2; the DNA was not compared with TRBD2, the D call given in the table. TRBV1 is termed a pseudogene. There are 15 residues in the CDR3. The CDR3: CTSSQGGVNTGELFF. The CDR3 DNA reads as TGCACCAGCAGCCAAGGAGGTGTAAACACCGGGGAGCTGTTTTTT.

The chain joins TRBV4-1 to TRBJ2-3; the match to TRBD2 covers 10 bases. CDR1 and CDR2 from the germline V gene are MGHRA and YSYEKL. V gave up 4 bases and J gave up 1 base; unmatched junction bases: 2. The CDR3 totals 15 residues. The CDR3 nucleotides are TGCGCCAGCAGCCTCCTAGCGGGGGGCACAGATACGCAGTATTTT. Its translation is CASSLLAGGTDTQYF.

The V gene is TRBV25-1, the J gene TRBJ1-1; D is ambiguous. This CDR3 is built from 12 residues. V dropped 4 bases and J dropped 0 bases, with 3 bases sitting between them. The germline V gene encodes CDR1 MGHDK and CDR2 SYGVNS. The DNA of the CDR3 is TGTGCCAGCAGTGTCATGAACACTGAAGCTTTCTTT. Translation: CASSVMNTEAFF. Complete variable domain (other parts from reference TRBV25-1 and TRBJ1-1): EADIYQTPRYLVIGTGKKITLECSQTMGHDKMYWYQQDPGMELHLIHYSYGVNSTEKGDLSSESTVSRIRTEHFPLTLESARPSHTSQYLCASSVMNTEAFFGQGTRLTVV.